Described below is a single T cell receptor (beta chain) sequence and its context. This clonotype came up many times. Its antigen remains unidentified. There are no base qualities to consult, and no much larger clone falls within one base. The data stem from a study of CD8+CD57+ T cells in acquired aplastic anemia (dated by TCRdb to the late 2010s). Describing the broader study: Extracted DNA from sorted CD4+ and CD8+ cells averaged about 3.4 ug, ranging from about 0.19 to 30 ug. An average of around 10 million reads for CD4+ cells and roughly 11 million reads for CD8+ cells was obtained from healthy donor samples. Results and caveats for the whole study, not just this receptor: Some 27 CD8+ CDR3 sequences were found in both patients and controls but appeared to be highly expressed in patients and within the immunodominant clones of the patients. No significant difference in CD8+ Simpson's diversity was found between patients and healthy controls (P=0.060).

TCR beta VDJ combination and CDR3 sequence profiling used genomic DNA as the template. An Illumina HiSeq 2000 was the platform used for TCR repertoire sequencing. The original pipeline was this. TRBV/TRBJ rearrangement plots, CDR3 size and DJ length profiles, and Simpson's diversity index were used to assess repertoires. The most abundant DNA sequence in the deep sequencing data was defined as the immunodominant clone. CDR3 amino acid sequences were checked for sharing across subjects and were also compared against the VDJdb database and published repertoires. Using fastp at Q25 and MiXCR, TCRdb reprocessed the public reads and kept productive beta chains. Every distinct CDR3 protein forms one entry, paired with its most common genes and DNA. The V and J calls and clone size are TCRdb's, not the authors'. For this sample the table gives around 400,000 distinct CDR3 sequences, of which just under 70% were detected only once. Under 5% of the sample is held by the ten biggest clonotypes.

From the cysteine up to the phenylalanine, the CDR3 has a length of 13 residues. Of the read, only the CDR3 DNA is kept; its 39 bases are in frame from base 1. V loses 2 bases, J loses 5 bases, and the germline ends lie 9 bases apart. Taken from the germline V gene, the CDR1 and CDR2 loops are MNHEY and SVGEGT. In this study, sorted CD4+ and CD8+ T cells from the blood of healthy subjects and of severe aplastic anemia patients had their TCR repertoires deep-sequenced. Ficoll-Paque density gradient centrifugation was used to isolate peripheral blood mononuclear cells. CD4+ and CD8+ T cells were sorted by FACS or magnetic beads before DNA extraction.

Sequenced sample: sorted CD4+, CD8+, or CD8+CD57+ T cells (not recorded which) from PBMCs. This clonotype originated in a human donor in good health, serving as a control. In this chain, TRBV6-2 or TRBV6-3 is recombined with TRBJ1-1, with the identity of the D gene unclear. The sequenced DNA: TGTGCCAGCAGTTACGTTTTGAGGACTGAAGCTTTCTTT. Its translation is CASSYVLRTEAFF.